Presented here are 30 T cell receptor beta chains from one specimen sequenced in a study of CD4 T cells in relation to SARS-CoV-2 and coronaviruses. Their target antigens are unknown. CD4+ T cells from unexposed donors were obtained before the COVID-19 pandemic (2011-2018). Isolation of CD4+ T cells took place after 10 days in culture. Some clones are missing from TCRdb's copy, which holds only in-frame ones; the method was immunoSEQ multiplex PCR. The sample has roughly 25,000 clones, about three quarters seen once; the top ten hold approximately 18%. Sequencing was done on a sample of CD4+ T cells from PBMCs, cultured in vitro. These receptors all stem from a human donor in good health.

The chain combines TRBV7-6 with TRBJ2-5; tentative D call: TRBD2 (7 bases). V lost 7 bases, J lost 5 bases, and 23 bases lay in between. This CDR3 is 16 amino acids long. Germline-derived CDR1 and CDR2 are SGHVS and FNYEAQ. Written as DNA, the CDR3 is TGTGCCAGCAACTCCCCCACTAAGGGGGGAGGGGAGACCCAGTACTTC. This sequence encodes CASNSPTKGGGETQYF. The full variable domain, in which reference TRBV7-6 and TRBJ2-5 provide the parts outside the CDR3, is GAGVSQSPRYKVTKRGQDVALRCDPISGHVSLYWYRQALGQGPEFLTYFNYEAQQDKSGLPNDRFSAERPEGSISTLTIQRTEQRDSAMYRCASNSPTKGGGETQYFGPGTRLLVL.

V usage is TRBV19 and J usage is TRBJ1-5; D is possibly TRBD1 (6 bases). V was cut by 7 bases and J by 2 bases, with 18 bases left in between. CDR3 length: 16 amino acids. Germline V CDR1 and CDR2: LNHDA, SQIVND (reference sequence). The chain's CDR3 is CASKGGLGSGNQPQHF. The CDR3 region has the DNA TGTGCCAGTAAGGGGGGGTTGGGGAGCGGCAATCAGCCCCAGCATTTT. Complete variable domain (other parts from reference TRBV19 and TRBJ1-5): DGGITQSPKYLFRKEGQNVTLSCEQNLNHDAMYWYRQDPGQGLRLIYYSQIVNDFQKGDIAEGYSVSREKKESFPLTVTSAQKNPTAFYLCASKGGLGSGNQPQHFGDGTRLSIL.

CDR3 region: CASSPREGLYNEQFF. Here the CDR3 DNA reads TGTGCCAGCTCACCGCGGGAGGGCTTATACAATGAGCAGTTCTTC. The chain recombines TRBV18 with TRBJ2-1, with TRBD2 matching over 9 bases. This CDR3 region has 15 residues. Germline CDR1 is KGHSH and CDR2 is LQKENI. The J segment lost 4 bases and the V segment lost 3 bases, leaving 4 bases of the junction unmatched.

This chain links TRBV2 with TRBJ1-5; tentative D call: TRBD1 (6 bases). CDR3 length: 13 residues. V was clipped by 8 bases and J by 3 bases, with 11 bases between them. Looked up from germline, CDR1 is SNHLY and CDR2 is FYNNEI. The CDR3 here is CASRGTYNQPQHF. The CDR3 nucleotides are TGTGCCAGCCGAGGGACATACAATCAGCCCCAGCATTTT.

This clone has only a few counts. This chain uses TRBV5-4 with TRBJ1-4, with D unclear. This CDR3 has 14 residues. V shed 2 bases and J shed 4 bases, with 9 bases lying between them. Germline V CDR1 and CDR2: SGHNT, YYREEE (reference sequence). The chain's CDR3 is CASSFGGSNEKLFF. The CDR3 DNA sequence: TGTGCCAGCAGCTTTGGCGGTAGTAATGAAAAACTGTTTTTT.

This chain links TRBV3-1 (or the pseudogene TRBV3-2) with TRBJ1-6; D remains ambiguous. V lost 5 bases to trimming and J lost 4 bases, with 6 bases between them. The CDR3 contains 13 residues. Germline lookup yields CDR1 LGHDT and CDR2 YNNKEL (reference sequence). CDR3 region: CASSGRYNSPLHF. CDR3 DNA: TGTGCCAGCAGCGGACGATATAATTCACCCCTCCACTTT.

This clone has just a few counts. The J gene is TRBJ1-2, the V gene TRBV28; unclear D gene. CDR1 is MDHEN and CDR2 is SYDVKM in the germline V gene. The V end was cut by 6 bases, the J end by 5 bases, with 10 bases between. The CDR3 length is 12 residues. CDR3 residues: CASSLRGYGYTF. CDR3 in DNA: TGTGCCAGCAGCTTACGCGGGTATGGCTACACCTTC.

CDR3 sequence (DNA): TGTGCCATCAGTGAGTCTAGATTCGACAGGGGCGTGGATGGCTACACCTTC. Translating gives CAISESRFDRGVDGYTF. This chain joins TRBV10-3 and TRBJ1-2; TRBD1 matches at 8 bases. The CDR3 runs to 17 residues. CDR1 and CDR2 from the germline V gene are ENHRY and SYGVKD. The V segment lost 0 bases and the J segment 6 bases; nucleotides outside the gene matches: 12.

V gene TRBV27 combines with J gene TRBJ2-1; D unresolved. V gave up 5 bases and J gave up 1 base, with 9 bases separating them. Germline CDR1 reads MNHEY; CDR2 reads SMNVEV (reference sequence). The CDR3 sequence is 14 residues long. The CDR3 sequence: CASSILGSYNEQFF. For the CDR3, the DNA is TGTGCCAGCAGTATCTTGGGTTCCTACAATGAGCAGTTCTTC.

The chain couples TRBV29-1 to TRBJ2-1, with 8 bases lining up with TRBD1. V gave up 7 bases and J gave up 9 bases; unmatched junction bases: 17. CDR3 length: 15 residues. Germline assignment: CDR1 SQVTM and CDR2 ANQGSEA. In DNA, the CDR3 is TGCAGCGCCGGTCAGGGGGCGGCTTCCGGGGGTGAGCAGTTCTTC. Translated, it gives CSAGQGAASGGEQFF.

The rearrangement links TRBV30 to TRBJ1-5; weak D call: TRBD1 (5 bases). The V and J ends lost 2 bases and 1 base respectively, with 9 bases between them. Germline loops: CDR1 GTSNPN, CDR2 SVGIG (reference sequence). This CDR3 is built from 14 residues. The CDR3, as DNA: TGTGCCTGGAGTAGACAGACGAGCAATCAGCCCCAGCATTTT. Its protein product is CAWSRQTSNQPQHF.

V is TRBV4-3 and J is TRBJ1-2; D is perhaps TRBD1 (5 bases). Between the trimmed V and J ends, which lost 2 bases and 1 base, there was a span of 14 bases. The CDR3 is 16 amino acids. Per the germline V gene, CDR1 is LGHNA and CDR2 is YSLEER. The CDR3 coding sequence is TGCGCCAGCAGCCAAACCGGGACTGCCGGTAACTATGGCTACACCTTC. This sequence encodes CASSQTGTAGNYGYTF.

CDR3 DNA: TGTGCCAGCAGCGAGGTCCAGGGACTAGTCTACGAGCAGTACTTC. This codes for CASSEVQGLVYEQYF. The genes are TRBV7-8 and TRBJ2-7; 8 nucleotides match TRBD2. J gave up 3 bases and V 5 bases, and 9 bases lay outside the gene matches. Germline CDR1 is SGHVS and CDR2 is FQNEAQ. CDR3 size: 15 residues.

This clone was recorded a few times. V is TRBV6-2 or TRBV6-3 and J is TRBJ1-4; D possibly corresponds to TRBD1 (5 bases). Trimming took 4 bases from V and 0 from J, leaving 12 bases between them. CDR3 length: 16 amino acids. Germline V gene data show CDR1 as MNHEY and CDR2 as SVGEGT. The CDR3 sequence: CASSSGRRATNEKLFF. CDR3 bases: TGTGCCAGCAGTTCGGGACGGCGAGCAACTAATGAAAAACTGTTTTTT.

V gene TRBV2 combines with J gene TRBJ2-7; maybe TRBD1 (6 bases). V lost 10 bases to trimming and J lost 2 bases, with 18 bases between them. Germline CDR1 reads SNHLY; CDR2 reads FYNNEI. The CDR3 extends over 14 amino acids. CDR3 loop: CATGPRGLTYEQYF. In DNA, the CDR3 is TGTGCCACGGGACCCAGGGGATTGACCTACGAGCAGTACTTC.

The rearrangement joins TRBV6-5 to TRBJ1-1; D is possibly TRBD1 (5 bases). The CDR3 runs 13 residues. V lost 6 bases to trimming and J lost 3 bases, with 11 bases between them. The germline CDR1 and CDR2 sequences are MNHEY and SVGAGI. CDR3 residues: CASRSGPHTEAFF. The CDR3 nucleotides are TGTGCCAGCAGATCGGGACCCCACACTGAAGCTTTCTTT.

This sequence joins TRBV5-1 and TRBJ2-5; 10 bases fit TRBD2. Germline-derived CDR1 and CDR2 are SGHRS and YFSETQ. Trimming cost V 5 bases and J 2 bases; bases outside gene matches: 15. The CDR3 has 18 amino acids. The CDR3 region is CASRPGAGGPRKQETQYF. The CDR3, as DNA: TGCGCCAGCAGGCCGGGAGCGGGAGGGCCTAGAAAACAAGAGACCCAGTACTTC.

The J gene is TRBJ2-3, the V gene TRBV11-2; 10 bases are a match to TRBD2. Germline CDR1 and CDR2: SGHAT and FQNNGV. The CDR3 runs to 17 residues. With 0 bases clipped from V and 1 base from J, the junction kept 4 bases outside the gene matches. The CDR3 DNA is TGTGCCAGCAGCTTAGAGGGCCTAGCGGGGGGCACAGATACGCAGTATTTT. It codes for CASSLEGLAGGTDTQYF.

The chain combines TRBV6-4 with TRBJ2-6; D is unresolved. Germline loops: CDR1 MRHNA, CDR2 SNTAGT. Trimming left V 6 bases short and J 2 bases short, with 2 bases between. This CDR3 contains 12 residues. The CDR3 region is CASSPGANVLTF. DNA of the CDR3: TGTGCCAGCAGCCCTGGGGCCAACGTCCTGACTTTC.

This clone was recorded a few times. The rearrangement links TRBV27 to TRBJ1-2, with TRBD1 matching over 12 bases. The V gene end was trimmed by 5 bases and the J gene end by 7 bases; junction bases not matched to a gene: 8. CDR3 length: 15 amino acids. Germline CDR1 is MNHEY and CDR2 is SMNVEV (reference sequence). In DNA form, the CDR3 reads TGTGCCAGCAGTCCCGGGACAGGGGGCGCTTTTGGCTACACCTTC. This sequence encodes CASSPGTGGAFGYTF.

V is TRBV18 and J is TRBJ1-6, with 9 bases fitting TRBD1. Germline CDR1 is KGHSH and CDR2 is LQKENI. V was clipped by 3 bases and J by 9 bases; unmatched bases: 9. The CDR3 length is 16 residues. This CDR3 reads CASSPIPQGATSPLHF. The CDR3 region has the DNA TGTGCCAGCTCACCCATCCCACAGGGGGCAACTTCACCCCTCCACTTT. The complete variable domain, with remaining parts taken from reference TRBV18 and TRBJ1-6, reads NAGVMQNPRHLVRRRGQEARLRCSPMKGHSHVYWYRQLPEEGLKFMVYLQKENIIDESGMPKERFSAEFPKEGPSILRIQQVVRGDSAAYFCASSPIPQGATSPLHFGNGTRLTVT.

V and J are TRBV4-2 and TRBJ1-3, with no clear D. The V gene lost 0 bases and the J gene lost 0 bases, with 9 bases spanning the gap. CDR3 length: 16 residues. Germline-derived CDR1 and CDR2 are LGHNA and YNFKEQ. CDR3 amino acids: CASSQEVRASGNTIYF. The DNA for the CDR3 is TGTGCCAGCAGCCAAGAGGTTCGGGCCTCTGGAAACACCATATATTTT.

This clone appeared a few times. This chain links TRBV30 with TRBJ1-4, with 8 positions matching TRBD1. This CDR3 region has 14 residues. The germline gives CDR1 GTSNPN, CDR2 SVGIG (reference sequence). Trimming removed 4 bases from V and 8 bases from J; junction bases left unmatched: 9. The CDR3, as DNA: TGTGCCTGGACCGGGACAGGTTTAATGGAAAAACTGTTTTTT. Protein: CAWTGTGLMEKLFF.

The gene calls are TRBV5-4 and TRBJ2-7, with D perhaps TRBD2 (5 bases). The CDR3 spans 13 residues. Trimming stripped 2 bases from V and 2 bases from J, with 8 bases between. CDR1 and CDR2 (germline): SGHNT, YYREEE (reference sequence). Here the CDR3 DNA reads TGTGCCAGCAGCTTAAGCGGTGCCTACGAGCAGTACTTC. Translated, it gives CASSLSGAYEQYF.

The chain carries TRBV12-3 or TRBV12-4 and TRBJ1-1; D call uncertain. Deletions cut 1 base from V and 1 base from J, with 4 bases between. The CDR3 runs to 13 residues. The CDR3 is CASSLGRNTEAFF. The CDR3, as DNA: TGTGCCAGCAGTTTAGGCCGGAACACTGAAGCTTTCTTT.

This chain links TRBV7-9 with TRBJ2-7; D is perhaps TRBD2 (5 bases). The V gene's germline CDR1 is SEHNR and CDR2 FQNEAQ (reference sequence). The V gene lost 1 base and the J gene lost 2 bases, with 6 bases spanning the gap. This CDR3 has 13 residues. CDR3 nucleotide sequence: TGTGCCAGCAGCTTAGTCGGGACCTACGAGCAGTACTTC. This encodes CASSLVGTYEQYF.

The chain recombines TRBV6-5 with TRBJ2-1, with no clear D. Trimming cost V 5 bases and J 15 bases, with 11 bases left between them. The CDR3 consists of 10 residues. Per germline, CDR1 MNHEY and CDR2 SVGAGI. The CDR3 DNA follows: TGTGCCAGCAGTAGTATTAAGGTGTTCTTC. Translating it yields CASSSIKVFF.

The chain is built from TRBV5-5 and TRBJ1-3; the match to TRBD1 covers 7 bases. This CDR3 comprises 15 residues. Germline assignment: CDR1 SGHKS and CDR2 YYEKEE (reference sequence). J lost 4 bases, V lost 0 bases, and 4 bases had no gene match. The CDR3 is CASSLDGQVGNTIYF. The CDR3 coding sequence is TGTGCCAGCAGCTTGGACGGACAGGTCGGAAACACCATATATTTT.

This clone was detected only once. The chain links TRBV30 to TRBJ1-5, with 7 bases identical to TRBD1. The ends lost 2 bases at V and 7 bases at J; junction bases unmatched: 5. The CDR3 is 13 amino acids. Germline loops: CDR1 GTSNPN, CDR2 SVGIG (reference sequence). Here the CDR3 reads CAWSSTGNQPQHF. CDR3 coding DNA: TGTGCCTGGAGTTCGACAGGGAACCAGCCCCAGCATTTT.

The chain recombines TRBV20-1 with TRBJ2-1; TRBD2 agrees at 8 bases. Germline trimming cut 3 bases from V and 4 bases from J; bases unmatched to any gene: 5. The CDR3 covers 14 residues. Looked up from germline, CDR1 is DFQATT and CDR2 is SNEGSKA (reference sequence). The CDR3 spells CSASGSGTYNEQFF. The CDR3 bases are TGCAGTGCTAGTGGTAGCGGGACTTACAATGAGCAGTTCTTC.